The sequence of this TCR beta chain was determined in a study of beta chain features in type 1 diabetes. Regarding this clone: Its antigen is currently unknown.

Notes on the study in general: For Type 1 diabetes patients, all four CD4+ subsets carried TCRB CDR3s that were moderately but significantly shorter.

Averaging roughly 120 mL, one heparinised blood draw came from each individual donor. Via CD45RO/CCR7/CD25/CD127/CD95/CD27, cells of the CD4+ naive, central memory, regulatory and stem cell-like memory subsets were sorted. CDR1 is SGDLS, CDR2 YYNGEE, per germline. The CDR3 is 13 residues long. V was trimmed by 3 bases and J by 4 bases, leaving 8 bases between them. Of the isolated RNA, all was reverse transcribed, and so the sequenced material was expressed TCRB transcripts. The assay was immunoSEQ multiplex PCR, and TCRdb's table has in-frame clones only and misses some. This table has some 200,000 clones, roughly 17% appearing once.

The TCR comes from a man aged 25-40 years with type 1 diabetes. This rearrangement joins TRBV9 to TRBJ2-1, with a tentative D call TRBD1 (5 bases). The sequenced sample consisted of naive CD4+ T cells from blood. CDR3 DNA sequence: TGTGCCAGCAGCGGTGCAGGGTACAATGAGCAGTTCTTC. Residues: CASSGAGYNEQFF.